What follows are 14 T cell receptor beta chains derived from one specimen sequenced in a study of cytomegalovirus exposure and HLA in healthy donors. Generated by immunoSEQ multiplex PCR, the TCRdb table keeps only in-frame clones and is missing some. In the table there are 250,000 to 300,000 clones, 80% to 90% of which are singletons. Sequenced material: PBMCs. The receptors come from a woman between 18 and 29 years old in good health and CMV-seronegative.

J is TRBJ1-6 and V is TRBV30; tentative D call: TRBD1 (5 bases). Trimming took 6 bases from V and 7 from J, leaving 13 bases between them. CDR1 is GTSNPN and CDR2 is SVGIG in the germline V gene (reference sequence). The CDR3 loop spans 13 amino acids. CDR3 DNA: TGTGCCTGTCCGGTAGGGGCGAATTCACCCCTCCACTTT. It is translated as CACPVGANSPLHF.

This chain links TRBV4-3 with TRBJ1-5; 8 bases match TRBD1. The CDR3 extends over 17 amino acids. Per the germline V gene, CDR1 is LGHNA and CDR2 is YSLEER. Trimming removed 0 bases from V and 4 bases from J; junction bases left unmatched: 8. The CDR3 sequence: CASSQDQGAYLNQPQHF. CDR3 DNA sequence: TGCGCCAGCAGCCAAGATCAGGGGGCATACCTTAATCAGCCCCAGCATTTT.

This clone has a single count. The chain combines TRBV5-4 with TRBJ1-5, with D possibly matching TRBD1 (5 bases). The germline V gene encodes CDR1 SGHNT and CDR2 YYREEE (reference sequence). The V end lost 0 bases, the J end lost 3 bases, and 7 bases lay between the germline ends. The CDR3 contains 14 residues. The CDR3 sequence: CASSLDRTNQPQHF. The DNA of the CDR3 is TGTGCCAGCAGCTTGGACAGGACCAATCAGCCCCAGCATTTT.

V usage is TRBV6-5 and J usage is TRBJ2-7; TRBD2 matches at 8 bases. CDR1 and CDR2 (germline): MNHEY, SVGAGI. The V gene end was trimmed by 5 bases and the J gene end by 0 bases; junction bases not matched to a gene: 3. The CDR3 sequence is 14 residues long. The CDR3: CASSREGPSYEQYF. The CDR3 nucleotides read TGTGCCAGCAGTCGGGAGGGCCCCTCCTACGAGCAGTACTTC.

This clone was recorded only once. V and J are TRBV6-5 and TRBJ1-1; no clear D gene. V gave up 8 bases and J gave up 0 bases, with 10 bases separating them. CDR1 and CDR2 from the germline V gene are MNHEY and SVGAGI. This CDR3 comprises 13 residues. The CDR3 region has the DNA TGTGCCAGCCTACTCACCATGAACACTGAAGCTTTCTTT. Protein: CASLLTMNTEAFF.

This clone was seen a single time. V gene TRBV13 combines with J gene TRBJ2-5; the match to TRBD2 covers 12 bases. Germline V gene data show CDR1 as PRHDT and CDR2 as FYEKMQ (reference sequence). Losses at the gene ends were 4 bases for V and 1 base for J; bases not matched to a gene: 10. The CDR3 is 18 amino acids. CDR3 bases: TGTGCCAGCAGCTCCGAAGGACTAGCGGGACTCACCCAAGAGACCCAGTACTTC. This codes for CASSSEGLAGLTQETQYF.

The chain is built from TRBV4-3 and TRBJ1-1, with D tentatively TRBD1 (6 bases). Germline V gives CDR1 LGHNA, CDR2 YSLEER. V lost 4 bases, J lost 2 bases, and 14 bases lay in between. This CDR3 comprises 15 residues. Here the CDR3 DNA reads TGCGCCAGCAGCCCGTACAGGGAGACCAACACTGAAGCTTTCTTT. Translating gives CASSPYRETNTEAFF.

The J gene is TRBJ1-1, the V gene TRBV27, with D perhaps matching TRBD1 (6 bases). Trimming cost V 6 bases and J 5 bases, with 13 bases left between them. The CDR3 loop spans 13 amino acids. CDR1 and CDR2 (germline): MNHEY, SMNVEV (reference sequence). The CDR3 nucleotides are TGTGCCAGCAGGATCATACAGGGAACTGAAGCTTTCTTT. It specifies CASRIIQGTEAFF.

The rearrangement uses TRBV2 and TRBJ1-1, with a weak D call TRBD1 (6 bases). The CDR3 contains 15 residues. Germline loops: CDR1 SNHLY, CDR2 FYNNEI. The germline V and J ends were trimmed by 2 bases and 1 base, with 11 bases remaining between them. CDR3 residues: CASSEQGHRNTEAFF. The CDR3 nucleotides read TGTGCCAGCAGTGAACAGGGACATCGGAACACTGAAGCTTTCTTT.

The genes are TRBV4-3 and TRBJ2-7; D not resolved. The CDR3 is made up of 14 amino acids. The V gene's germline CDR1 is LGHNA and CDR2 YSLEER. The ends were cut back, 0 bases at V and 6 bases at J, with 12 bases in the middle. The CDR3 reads CASSQESTLGEQYF. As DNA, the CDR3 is TGCGCCAGCAGCCAAGAAAGTACCCTCGGCGAGCAGTACTTC.

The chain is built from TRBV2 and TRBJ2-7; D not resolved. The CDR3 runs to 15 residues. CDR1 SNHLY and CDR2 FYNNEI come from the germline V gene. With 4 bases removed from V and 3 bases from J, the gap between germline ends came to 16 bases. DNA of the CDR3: TGTGCCAGCAGTGTCAATTTCCTAACCAACTACGAGCAGTACTTC. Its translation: CASSVNFLTNYEQYF. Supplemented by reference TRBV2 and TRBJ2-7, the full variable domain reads EPEVTQTPSHQVTQMGQEVILRCVPISNHLYFYWYRQILGQKVEFLVSFYNNEISEKSEIFDDQFSVERPDGSNFTLKIRSTKLEDSAMYFCASSVNFLTNYEQYFGPGTRLTVT.

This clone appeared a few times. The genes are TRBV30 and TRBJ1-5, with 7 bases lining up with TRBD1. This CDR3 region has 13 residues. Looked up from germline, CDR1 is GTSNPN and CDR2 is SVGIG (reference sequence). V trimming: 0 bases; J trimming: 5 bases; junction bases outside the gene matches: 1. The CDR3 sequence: CAWSVGTDQPQHF. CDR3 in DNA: TGTGCCTGGAGTGTTGGGACAGATCAGCCCCAGCATTTT.

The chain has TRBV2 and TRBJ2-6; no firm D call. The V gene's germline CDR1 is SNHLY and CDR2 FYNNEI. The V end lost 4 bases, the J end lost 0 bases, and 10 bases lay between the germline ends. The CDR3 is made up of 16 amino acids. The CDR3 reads CASSGFYLSGANVLTF. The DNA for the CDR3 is TGTGCCAGCAGTGGATTCTACCTCTCTGGGGCCAACGTCCTGACTTTC. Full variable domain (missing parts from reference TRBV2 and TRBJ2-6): EPEVTQTPSHQVTQMGQEVILRCVPISNHLYFYWYRQILGQKVEFLVSFYNNEISEKSEIFDDQFSVERPDGSNFTLKIRSTKLEDSAMYFCASSGFYLSGANVLTFGAGSRLTVL.

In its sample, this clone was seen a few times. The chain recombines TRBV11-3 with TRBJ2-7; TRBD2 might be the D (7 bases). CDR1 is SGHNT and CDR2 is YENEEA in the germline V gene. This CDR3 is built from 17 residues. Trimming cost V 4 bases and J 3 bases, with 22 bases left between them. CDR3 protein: CASSSYPFTAGHYEQYF. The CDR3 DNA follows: TGTGCCAGCAGCTCTTACCCCTTTACAGCGGGACACTACGAGCAGTACTTC.